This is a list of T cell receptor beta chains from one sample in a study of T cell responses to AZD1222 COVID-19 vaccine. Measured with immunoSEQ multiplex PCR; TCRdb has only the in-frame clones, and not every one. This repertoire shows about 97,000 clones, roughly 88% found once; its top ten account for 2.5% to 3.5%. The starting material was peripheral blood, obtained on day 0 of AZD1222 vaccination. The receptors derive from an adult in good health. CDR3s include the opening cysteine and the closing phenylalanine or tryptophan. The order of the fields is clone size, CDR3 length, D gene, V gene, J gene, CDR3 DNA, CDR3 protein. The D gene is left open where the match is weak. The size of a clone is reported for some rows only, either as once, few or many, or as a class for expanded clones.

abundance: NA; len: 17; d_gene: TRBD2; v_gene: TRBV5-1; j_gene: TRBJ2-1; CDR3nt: TGCGCCAGCAGCCGAACCGGGACTAGCGGGGTGAGGAATGAGCAGTTCTTC; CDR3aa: CASSRTGTSGVRNEQFF
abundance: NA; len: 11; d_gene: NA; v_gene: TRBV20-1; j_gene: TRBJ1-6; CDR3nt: TGCAGTGCTAGAGAAGCCCCGGCCCTCCACTTT; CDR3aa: CSAREAPALHF
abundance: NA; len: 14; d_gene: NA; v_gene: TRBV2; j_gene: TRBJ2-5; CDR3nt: TGTGCCAGCAGTGACCGGGACAAACAAGAGACCCAGTACTTC; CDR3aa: CASSDRDKQETQYF
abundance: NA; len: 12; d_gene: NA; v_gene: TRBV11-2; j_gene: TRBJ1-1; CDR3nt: TGTGCCAGCAGCTTACTGGGAACTGAAGCTTTCTTT; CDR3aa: CASSLLGTEAFF
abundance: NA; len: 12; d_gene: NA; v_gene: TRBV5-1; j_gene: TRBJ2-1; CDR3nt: TGCGCCAGCTCCCAGGGGACGAATGAGCAGTTCTTC; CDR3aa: CASSQGTNEQFF
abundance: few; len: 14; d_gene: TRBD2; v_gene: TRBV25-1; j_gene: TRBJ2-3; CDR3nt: TGTGCCAGCAGTCCCAGCGGGGGGTCAGATACGCAGTATTTT; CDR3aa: CASSPSGGSDTQYF
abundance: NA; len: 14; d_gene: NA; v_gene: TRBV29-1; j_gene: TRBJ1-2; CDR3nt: TGCAGCGTTGAAGGTACGGGCCTCTTCTATGGCTACACCTTC; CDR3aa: CSVEGTGLFYGYTF
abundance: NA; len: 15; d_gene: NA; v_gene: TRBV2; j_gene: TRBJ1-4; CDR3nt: TGTGCCAGCAGGGTGAGTCCCGGCTTGAATGAAAAACTGTTTTTT; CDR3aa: CASRVSPGLNEKLFF
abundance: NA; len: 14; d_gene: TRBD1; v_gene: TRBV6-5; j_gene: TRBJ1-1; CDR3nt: TGTGCCAGCAGGCGGACAGGATCGAACACTGAAGCTTTCTTT; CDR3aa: CASRRTGSNTEAFF
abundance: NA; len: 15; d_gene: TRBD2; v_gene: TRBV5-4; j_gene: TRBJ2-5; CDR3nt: TGTGCCAGCAGCTTGACCGGGGGGGCCCGGGAGACCCAGTACTTC; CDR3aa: CASSLTGGARETQYF
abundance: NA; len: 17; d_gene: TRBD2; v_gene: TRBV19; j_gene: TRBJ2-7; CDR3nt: TGTGCCAGTAGTCTAGGGTCCGTAGCGGGGGCCCACTACGAGCAGTACTTC; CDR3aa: CASSLGSVAGAHYEQYF
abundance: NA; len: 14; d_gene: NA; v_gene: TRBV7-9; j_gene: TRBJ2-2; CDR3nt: TGTGCCAGCAGATTGATAACGAACACCGGGGAGCTGTTTTTT; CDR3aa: CASRLITNTGELFF
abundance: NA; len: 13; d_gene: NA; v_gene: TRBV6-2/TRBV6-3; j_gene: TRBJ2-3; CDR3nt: TGTGCCAGCAGTTCAACAGACACAGATACGCAGTATTTT; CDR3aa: CASSSTDTDTQYF
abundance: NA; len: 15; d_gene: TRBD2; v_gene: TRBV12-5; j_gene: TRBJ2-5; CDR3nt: TGTGCTAGTGGTTTGACTAGCGGGGGGCAAGAGACCCAGTACTTC; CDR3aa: CASGLTSGGQETQYF
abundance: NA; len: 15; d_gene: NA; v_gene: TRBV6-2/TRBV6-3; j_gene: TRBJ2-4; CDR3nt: TGTGCCAGCAGTTATAACCTGGGGGCCAAAAACATTCAGTACTTC; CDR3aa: CASSYNLGAKNIQYF
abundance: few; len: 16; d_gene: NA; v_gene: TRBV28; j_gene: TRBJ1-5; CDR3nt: TGTGCCAGCAGCCCCCGGGCTGCATATAGCAATCAGCCCCAGCATTTT; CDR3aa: CASSPRAAYSNQPQHF
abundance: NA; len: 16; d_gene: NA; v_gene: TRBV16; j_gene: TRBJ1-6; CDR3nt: TGTGCCAGCCGAGGACTAGGCCTGGAAGATAATTCACCCCTCCACTTT; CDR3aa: CASRGLGLEDNSPLHF
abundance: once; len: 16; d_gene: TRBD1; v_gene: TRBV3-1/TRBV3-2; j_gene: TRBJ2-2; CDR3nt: TGTGCCAGCAGCCAAAACAGGGGGCGAAACACCGGGGAGCTGTTTTTT; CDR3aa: CASSQNRGRNTGELFF
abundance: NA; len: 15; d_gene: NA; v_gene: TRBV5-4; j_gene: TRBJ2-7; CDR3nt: TGTGCCAGCAGCTTGGACGTCCAGGAGTCCTACGAGCAGTACTTC; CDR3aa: CASSLDVQESYEQYF
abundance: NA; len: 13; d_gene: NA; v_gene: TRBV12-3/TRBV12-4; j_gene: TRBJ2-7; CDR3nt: TGTGCCAGCAGTTTAGGGCGATCCTACGAGCAGTACTTC; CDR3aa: CASSLGRSYEQYF
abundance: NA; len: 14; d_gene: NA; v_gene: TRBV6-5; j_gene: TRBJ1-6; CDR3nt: TGTGCCAGCAGTACGTGGGGCCGTAATTCACCCCTCCACTTT; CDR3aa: CASSTWGRNSPLHF
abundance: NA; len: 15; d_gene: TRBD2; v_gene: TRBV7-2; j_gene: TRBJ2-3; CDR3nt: TGTGCCAGCAGTCCGGGGGGGCCGAGAACAGATACGCAGTATTTT; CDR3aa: CASSPGGPRTDTQYF
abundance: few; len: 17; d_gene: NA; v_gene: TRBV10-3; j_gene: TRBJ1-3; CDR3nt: TGTGCCATCAGTGAGACACCTGGCGGGGGCCCTGGAAACACCATATATTTT; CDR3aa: CAISETPGGGPGNTIYF
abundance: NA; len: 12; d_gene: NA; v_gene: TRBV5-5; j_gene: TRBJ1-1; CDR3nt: TGTGCCAGCAGCTTATCTCAGGCTGAAGCTTTCTTT; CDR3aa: CASSLSQAEAFF
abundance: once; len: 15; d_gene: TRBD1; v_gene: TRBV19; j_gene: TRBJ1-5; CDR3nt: TGTGCCAGTACCCTAGACAGGGGGAAGAATCAGCCCCAGCATTTT; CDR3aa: CASTLDRGKNQPQHF
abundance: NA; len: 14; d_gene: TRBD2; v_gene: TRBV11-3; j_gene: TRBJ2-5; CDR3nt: TGTGCCAGCAGCTTATCACTAGCGGGCGAGACCCAGTACTTC; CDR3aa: CASSLSLAGETQYF
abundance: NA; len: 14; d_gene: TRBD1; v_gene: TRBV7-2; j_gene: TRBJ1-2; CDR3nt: TGTGCCAGCAGCTTAAACAGGGGTAGTTATGGCTACACCTTC; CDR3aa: CASSLNRGSYGYTF
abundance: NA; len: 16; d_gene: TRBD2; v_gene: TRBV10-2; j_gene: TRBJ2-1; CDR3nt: TGCGCCAGCAGTGACAAAGCGGGGACCCAGAACAATGAGCAGTTCTTC; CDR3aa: CASSDKAGTQNNEQFF
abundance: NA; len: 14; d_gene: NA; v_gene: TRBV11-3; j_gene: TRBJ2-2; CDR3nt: TGTGCCAGCAACCCCTCGCGGGGTACCGGGGAGCTGTTTTTT; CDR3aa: CASNPSRGTGELFF
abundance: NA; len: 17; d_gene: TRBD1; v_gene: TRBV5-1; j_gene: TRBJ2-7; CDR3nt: TGCGCCAGCAGCTTGGTAATCGGACAGGCCATATACTACGAGCAGTACTTC; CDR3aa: CASSLVIGQAIYYEQYF
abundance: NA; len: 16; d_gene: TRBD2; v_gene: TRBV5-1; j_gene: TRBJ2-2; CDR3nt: TGCGCCAGCAGCCTTTACGGGGGGGCGCAGCCCGGGGAGCTGTTTTTT; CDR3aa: CASSLYGGAQPGELFF